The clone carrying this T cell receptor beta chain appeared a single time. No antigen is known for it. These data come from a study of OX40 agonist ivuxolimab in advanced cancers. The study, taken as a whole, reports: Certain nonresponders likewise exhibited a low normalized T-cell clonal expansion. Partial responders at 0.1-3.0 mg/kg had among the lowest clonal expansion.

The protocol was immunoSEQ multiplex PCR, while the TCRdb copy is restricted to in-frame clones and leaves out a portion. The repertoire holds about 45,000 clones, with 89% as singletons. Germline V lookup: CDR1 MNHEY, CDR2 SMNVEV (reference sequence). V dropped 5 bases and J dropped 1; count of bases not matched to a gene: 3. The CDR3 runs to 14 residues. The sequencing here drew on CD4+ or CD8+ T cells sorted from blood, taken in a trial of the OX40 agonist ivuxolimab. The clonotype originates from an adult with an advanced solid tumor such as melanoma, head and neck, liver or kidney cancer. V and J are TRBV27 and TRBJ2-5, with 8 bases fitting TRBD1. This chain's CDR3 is CASSRTGGQETQYF. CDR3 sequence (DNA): TGTGCCAGCAGTAGAACAGGGGGCCAAGAGACCCAGTACTTC.